This T cell receptor beta chain was identified during a study of siplizumab effects on memory and regulatory T cells. Measured with immunoSEQ multiplex PCR; TCRdb has only the in-frame clones, and not every one. The sample has about 100,000 clones; 85% to 95% are singletons. V was clipped by 0 bases and J by 8 bases, with 13 bases between them. CDR3 length: 15 residues. From germline, CDR1 is MGHDK and CDR2 SYGVNS. The TCR sequence derives from a human donor in good health. J is TRBJ1-4 and V is TRBV25-1, with D perhaps TRBD1 (5 bases). Sample: non-Treg CD4+ T cells sorted from blood. This CDR3 is CASSEYRGSGEKLFF. Written as DNA, the CDR3 is TGTGCCAGCAGTGAATATAGGGGTTCTGGGGAAAAACTGTTTTTT. The whole variable domain, remainder taken from reference TRBV25-1 and TRBJ1-4, is EADIYQTPRYLVIGTGKKITLECSQTMGHDKMYWYQQDPGMELHLIHYSYGVNSTEKGDLSSESTVSRIRTEHFPLTLESARPSHTSQYLCASSEYRGSGEKLFFGSGTQLSVL.